The entry below gives a single T cell receptor beta chain sequence along with its context. Per the original data handling: Cell counts per sample came from amplifying reference gene primers. The table came from immunoSEQ multiplex PCR; TCRdb's copy has only in-frame clones and leaves some out. Clone size and the V and J calls come from that table; the DNA yielded D and trimming. The top ten clones hold 0.75% to 0.95% of a sample with under 200,000 clones, 86% of them seen once. This specimen comes from a study of blood T cell repertoires in COVID-19. Across the whole study: The United States, Italy and Spain were the sources of the acute and convalescent COVID-19 samples. T cells, B-cell-depleted T cells, or PBMCs supplied cDNA or gDNA.

The CDR3 contains 15 residues. Trimming cost V 0 bases and J 2 bases, with 10 bases left between them. Germline V gene sequence: CDR1 SGHAT, CDR2 FQNNGV. V usage is TRBV11-2 and J usage is TRBJ1-1, with D unclear. Sequencing input: peripheral blood. The source is a woman in her sixties or seventies with acute or convalescent COVID-19. The CDR3 nucleotides are TGTGCCAGCAGCTTAGATGGCAGGCCAAACACTGAAGCTTTCTTT. As protein: CASSLDGRPNTEAFF. The full variable domain, completed using reference TRBV11-2 and TRBJ1-1, is EAGVAQSPRYKIIEKRQSVAFWCNPISGHATLYWYQQILGQGPKLLIQFQNNGVVDDSQLPKDRFSAERLKGVDSTLKIQPAKLEDSAVYLCASSLDGRPNTEAFFGQGTRLTVV.